This T cell receptor beta chain comes out of a study of cytomegalovirus exposure and HLA in healthy donors. Study-wide context: The approximately 110 validation repertoires used a platform that matched the one used for the roughly 700 first-cohort repertoires, as a later analysis reported.

With regard to this clone: Antigen specificity is unknown.

The donors formed part of the roughly 110-subject validation cohort, distinct from the approximately 670-subject first cohort. Germline CDR1 and CDR2: SGHDT and YYEEEE. V was pared by 1 base and J by 5 bases, with 3 bases of the junction left unmatched. CDR3 length equals 15 residues. Clones were sequenced by immunoSEQ multiplex PCR, and TCRdb holds only the in-frame ones, with some missing. Of over 150,000 clones in the sample, around 88% were seen once. General observations from the study: Many donors shared some public TCRs, even though most TCR sequences were rare. In a later analysis, first-cohort TCR clusters were found to tend to co-occur in the 90 to 150 validation repertoires.

The TCR originated in a young man in good health and CMV-seropositive. The sample consisted of PBMCs. The rearrangement uses TRBV5-6 and TRBJ1-4; 9 nucleotides match TRBD1. The CDR3 DNA is TGTGCCAGCAGCTTGATCGGGACAGGGAATGAAAAACTGTTTTTT. Translating gives CASSLIGTGNEKLFF. The complete variable domain, with remaining parts taken from reference TRBV5-6 and TRBJ1-4, reads DAGVTQSPTHLIKTRGQQVTLRCSPKSGHDTVSWYQQALGQGPQFIFQYYEEEERQRGNFPDRFSGHQFPNYSSELNVNALLLGDSALYLCASSLIGTGNEKLFFGSGTQLSVL.